Below, one T cell receptor (beta chain) is given with its context. What it binds is unknown. Sequenced by immunoSEQ multiplex PCR; TCRdb stores in-frame clones only, minus some. Here the sample spans nearly 90,000 clones, roughly 87% being singletons. V gave up 6 bases and J gave up 5 bases; unmatched junction bases: 8. CDR1 is MNHNS and CDR2 is SASEGT in the germline V gene. The CDR3 is 14 amino acids. The data derive from a study of graft-versus-host responses after intestinal transplantation. About the research overall: Recipients had multivisceral, liver-intestinal, or isolated intestinal transplants. Anti-thymocyte globulin induction, then tacrolimus and steroids for about three years, went to all recipients. Notes on the study in general: GvH clones turned up in recipient marrow; some had shown up first in ileum or blood.

V and J are TRBV6-1 and TRBJ2-7; 9 bases agree with TRBD2. The sequenced sample was unstimulated CD8+ T cells sorted from spleen or lymph node cells, obtained before intestinal transplant. The sequence came from a human donor who received an intestinal transplant. CDR3 amino acids: CASSPLAGPHEQYF. DNA of the CDR3: TGTGCCAGCAGCCCTCTAGCGGGGCCCCACGAGCAGTACTTC.